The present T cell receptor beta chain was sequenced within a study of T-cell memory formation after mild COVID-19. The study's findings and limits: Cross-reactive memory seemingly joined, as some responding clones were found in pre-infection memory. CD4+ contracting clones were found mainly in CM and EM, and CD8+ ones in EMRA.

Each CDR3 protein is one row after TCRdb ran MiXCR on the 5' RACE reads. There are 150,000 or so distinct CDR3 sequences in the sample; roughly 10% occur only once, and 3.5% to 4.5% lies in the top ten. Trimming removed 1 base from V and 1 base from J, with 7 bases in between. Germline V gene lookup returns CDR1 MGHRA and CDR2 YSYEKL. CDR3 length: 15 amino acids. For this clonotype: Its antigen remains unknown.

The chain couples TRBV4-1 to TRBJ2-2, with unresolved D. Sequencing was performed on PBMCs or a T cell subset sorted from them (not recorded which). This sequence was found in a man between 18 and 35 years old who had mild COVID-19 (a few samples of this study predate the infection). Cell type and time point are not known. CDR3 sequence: CASSQGRVNTGELFF. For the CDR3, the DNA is TGCGCCAGCAGCCAAGGACGGGTGAACACCGGGGAGCTGTTTTTT.